The source of this T cell receptor (beta chain) is a study of T cell responses to AZD1222 COVID-19 vaccine. V gave up 10 bases and J gave up 7 bases, with 19 bases separating them. The CDR3 runs to 13 residues. The germline V gene encodes CDR1 SNHLY and CDR2 FYNNEI. Assay used: immunoSEQ multiplex PCR; TCRdb lists only in-frame clones, some missing. In the table there are 120,000 to 150,000 clones, roughly 90% of which are singletons. Sample: peripheral blood, taken 28 days after the second AZD1222 dose. The rearrangement links TRBV2 to TRBJ1-2; tentatively, D is TRBD1 (6 bases). The TCR originated in an adult who received the AZD1222 COVID-19 vaccine. The CDR3 bases are TGTGCCACCACCCCAGAGGGGGGTAGTGGCTACACCTTC. It codes for CATTPEGGSGYTF.